These 10 T cell receptor beta chains were all obtained from the same sample, sequenced in a study of shared clonotypes between healthy human individuals. Profiling relied on immunoSEQ multiplex PCR, and the TCRdb table lists in-frame clones only, not all of them. Of roughly 380,000 clones in the sample, about 97% were seen once. The specimen sequenced was memory CD8+ T cells sorted from blood. Stated subset: CD45RO+ cells pooled with CCR7-negative TemRA cells. These receptors all come from a man aged 30 to 39 in good health.

Regarding this clone: The identical CDR3 is also encoded by other nucleotide sequences in the sample. V is TRBV5-4 and J is TRBJ2-5; D not certain. V lost 0 bases to trimming and J lost 5 bases, with 5 bases between them. The CDR3 runs 12 residues. Germline lookup yields CDR1 SGHNT and CDR2 YYREEE (reference sequence). CDR3 sequence: CASSLDGETQYF. Written as DNA, the CDR3 is TGTGCCAGCAGCTTGGACGGGGAGACCCAGTACTTC.

The chain joins TRBV6-5 to TRBJ2-1; D assignment may be TRBD1 or TRBD2 (5 bases each). The CDR3 has 15 amino acids. V was cut by 8 bases and J by 5 bases, with 19 bases left in between. Germline values: CDR1 MNHEY, CDR2 SVGAGI. The CDR3 loop is CASAPSSGTDNEQFF. CDR3 coding DNA: TGTGCCAGCGCCCCCTCGTCAGGGACGGACAATGAGCAGTTCTTC.

On this clone itself: This sample also contains other DNA sequences that code for the same CDR3. This chain links TRBV18 with TRBJ2-7; D unresolved. CDR3 length equals 11 residues. V lost 4 bases and J 3 bases, leaving 4 bases between the germline ends. Germline V gives CDR1 KGHSH, CDR2 LQKENI. CDR3 in DNA: TGTGCCAGCTCACTGGACTACGAGCAGTACTTC. Translation gives CASSLDYEQYF. Full variable domain (rest looked up from reference TRBV18 and TRBJ2-7): NAGVMQNPRHLVRRRGQEARLRCSPMKGHSHVYWYRQLPEEGLKFMVYLQKENIIDESGMPKERFSAEFPKEGPSILRIQQVVRGDSAAYFCASSLDYEQYFGPGTRLTVT.

CDR3 sequence (DNA): TGCAGCGTTGCCTCCCGGGACAGGGGTTTTGGCTCCTACGAGCAGTACTTC. Its translation is CSVASRDRGFGSYEQYF. The V call is TRBV29-1, the J call TRBJ2-7, with 10 bases aligning to TRBD1. Germline V gives CDR1 SQVTM, CDR2 ANQGSEA. This CDR3 has 17 amino acids. Trimming cost V 4 bases and J 0 bases; bases outside gene matches: 12.

The rearrangement links TRBV6-5 to TRBJ1-1; D possibly corresponds to TRBD1 (6 bases). V shed 2 bases and J shed 5 bases, with 12 bases lying between them. In germline, CDR1 is MNHEY, CDR2 SVGAGI. CDR3 length equals 14 residues. The CDR3 loop is CASSYDWGQTEAFF. The CDR3 bases are TGTGCCAGCAGTTACGACTGGGGGCAAACTGAAGCTTTCTTT.

The chain recombines TRBV15 with TRBJ2-1; D possibly matches TRBD1 or TRBD2 (5 bases each). Between the trimmed V and J ends, which lost 1 base and 10 bases, there was a span of 20 bases. This CDR3 is built from 16 residues. The germline V gene encodes CDR1 LNHNV and CDR2 YYDKDF (reference sequence). CDR3 amino acids: CATSRGERGRGTEQFF. In nucleotides, the CDR3 is TGTGCCACCAGCAGAGGGGAAAGGGGACGTGGCACCGAGCAGTTCTTC.

This clone was observed once. This chain connects TRBV9 to TRBJ1-5; 10 nucleotides align to TRBD1. V lost 3 bases to trimming and J lost 6 bases; unmatched junction nucleotides: 12. Germline CDR1 is SGDLS and CDR2 is YYNGEE. The CDR3 spans 17 residues. The CDR3 DNA is TGTGCCAGCAGCGAGCCCTTCCGACAGGGGGCGGGTCAGCCCCAGCATTTT. Translated: CASSEPFRQGAGQPQHF.

A note on this clone: This sample also contains other DNA sequences that code for the same CDR3. The gene calls are TRBV6-1 and TRBJ2-3, with unresolved D. Trimming took 6 bases from V and 2 from J, leaving 3 bases between them. The CDR3 is 11 residues long. In germline, CDR1 is MNHNS, CDR2 SASEGT. CDR3 sequence reads: CASSVTDTQYF. The CDR3 DNA is TGTGCCAGCAGCGTCACAGATACGCAGTATTTT.

This CDR3 reads CASSRQGVRNQPQHF. The CDR3 bases are TGTGCCAGCAGTCGACAGGGGGTTAGGAATCAGCCCCAGCATTTT. The V and J genes are TRBV28 and TRBJ1-5, with 9 bases aligning to TRBD1. CDR1 is MDHEN, CDR2 SYDVKM, per germline. The CDR3 contains 15 residues. Trimming took 5 bases from V and 4 from J; bases not matched to a gene: 6.

The rearrangement uses TRBV5-6 and TRBJ1-2; TRBD1 agrees at 7 bases. The J segment lost 6 bases and the V segment lost 4 bases, leaving 6 bases of the junction unmatched. CDR3 length: 13 residues. In germline, CDR1 is SGHDT, CDR2 YYEEEE. This CDR3 reads CASSLRGRNGYTF. CDR3 in DNA: TGTGCCAGCAGCCTCAGGGGGAGGAATGGCTACACCTTC. Looking up the rest from reference TRBV5-6 and TRBJ1-2 gives the full variable domain: DAGVTQSPTHLIKTRGQQVTLRCSPKSGHDTVSWYQQALGQGPQFIFQYYEEEERQRGNFPDRFSGHQFPNYSSELNVNALLLGDSALYLCASSLRGRNGYTFGSGTRLTVV.